These 10 T cell receptor beta chains were all obtained from the same sample, sequenced in a study of T-cell memory formation after mild COVID-19 (dated by TCRdb to the early 2020s). Receptors were amplified or captured by 5' RACE. TCRdb lists the instrument as Illumina NovaSeq 6000. TCRdb trimmed the raw reads at Q25, called clones with MiXCR and kept productive beta chains. For every CDR3 protein sequence, its rows merge into one entry that carries the most common genes and DNA. The sample table holds 45,000 to 65,000 distinct CDR3 sequences, of which 9% to 9.5% were seen once. About 1.2% of the sample is taken by the ten largest. The sequencing input was PBMCs or a T cell subset sorted from them (not recorded which). Receptors originate from a man younger than 30 who had mild COVID-19 (a few samples of this study predate the infection). The sample titles of this study are shuffled in the database, so cell type and time point are left out; the donor was told from shared clones.

The V call is TRBV7-9, the J call TRBJ2-2; D might be TRBD2 (5 bases). This CDR3 has 17 amino acids. Germline V gene sequence: CDR1 SEHNR, CDR2 FQNEAQ (reference sequence). With 1 base removed from V and 3 bases from J, the gap between germline ends came to 15 bases. CDR3 in DNA: TGTGCCAGCAGCTTAGGGGTTGACGGACTTTACACCGGGGAGCTGTTTTTT. Translating gives CASSLGVDGLYTGELFF. The variable domain in full, completed from reference TRBV7-9 and TRBJ2-2, reads DTGVSQNPRHKITKRGQNVTFRCDPISEHNRLYWYRQTLGQGPEFLTYFQNEAQLEKSRLLSDRFSAERPKGSFSTLEIQRTEQGDSAMYLCASSLGVDGLYTGELFFGEGSRLTVL.

This clonotype was found a few times. The genes are TRBV7-8 and TRBJ2-7; D not certain. The CDR3 extends over 15 amino acids. CDR1 SGHVS and CDR2 FQNEAQ come from the germline V gene. Trimming pared 6 bases from V and 3 bases from J, leaving 18 bases between. CDR3 bases: TGTGCCAGCAGGTTTGACTCGGTCGGTCACTACGAGCAGTACTTC. Protein product: CASRFDSVGHYEQYF. Filled out from reference TRBV7-8 and TRBJ2-7, the complete variable domain reads GAGVSQSPRYKVAKRGQDVALRCDPISGHVSLFWYQQALGQGPEFLTYFQNEAQLDKSGLPSDRFFAERPEGSVSTLKIQRTQQEDSAVYLCASRFDSVGHYEQYFGPGTRLTVT.

In this sample, this clonotype turned up a few times. This chain joins TRBV20-1 and TRBJ2-5; tentative D call: TRBD2 (5 bases). The germline V gene encodes CDR1 DFQATT and CDR2 SNEGSKA (reference sequence). V was cut by 0 bases and J by 5 bases, with 13 bases left in between. CDR3 size: 14 residues. The CDR3 region has the DNA TGCAGTGCTAGAGATATCGGGAAAGGGGAGACCCAGTACTTC. Residues: CSARDIGKGETQYF.

This clonotype was seen a handful of times. The chain has TRBV5-1 and TRBJ1-1; D gene uncertain. Trimming took 6 bases from V and 2 from J, leaving 11 bases between them. This CDR3 region has 13 residues. Germline CDR1 and CDR2: SGHRS and YFSETQ. Written as DNA, the CDR3 is TGCGCCAGCACCCCTGGGGAAAACACTGAAGCTTTCTTT. It encodes CASTPGENTEAFF. Combining the CDR3 with reference TRBV5-1 and TRBJ1-1 gives the whole variable domain KAGVTQTPRYLIKTRGQQVTLSCSPISGHRSVSWYQQTPGQGLQFLFEYFSETQRNKGNFPGRFSGRQFSNSRSEMNVSTLELGDSALYLCASTPGENTEAFFGQGTRLTVV.

The chain uses TRBV3-1 and TRBJ1-6; 7 bases are a match to TRBD1. Germline assignment: CDR1 LGHDT and CDR2 YNNKEL (reference sequence). This CDR3 comprises 15 residues. V was clipped by 7 bases and J by 5 bases; unmatched bases: 8. CDR3 sequence (DNA): TGTGCCAGCACCCCACGCGGACAGGATAATTCACCCCTCCACTTT. Translating it yields CASTPRGQDNSPLHF.

The table lists this clonotype with a few counts. V usage is TRBV4-3 and J usage is TRBJ2-3; no definite D call. Germline assignment: CDR1 LGHNA and CDR2 YSLEER. The CDR3 runs 16 residues. The V and J ends lost 5 bases and 3 bases respectively, with 18 bases between them. CDR3 nucleotides: TGCGCCAGCAGCAAAAGACCTTTTGAATTTACAGATACGCAGTATTTT. The encoded protein is CASSKRPFEFTDTQYF.

This clonotype was observed a few times. The rearrangement uses TRBV28 and TRBJ1-6; 8 positions match TRBD1. V dropped 11 bases and J dropped 4; count of bases not matched to a gene: 7. CDR1 and CDR2 from the germline V gene are MDHEN and SYDVKM. The CDR3 has 14 residues. CDR3: CAGRQGSYNSPLHF. In DNA form, the CDR3 reads TGTGCCGGCCGACAGGGGTCTTATAATTCACCCCTCCACTTT.

This clonotype occurred a few times. This chain links TRBV5-1 with TRBJ2-1; 9 bases fit TRBD1. This CDR3 comprises 16 residues. Germline CDR1 is SGHRS and CDR2 is YFSETQ. Trimming cost V 0 bases and J 6 bases; bases outside gene matches: 7. The CDR3 protein is CASSLVWDRASNEQFF. The CDR3 DNA sequence: TGCGCCAGCAGCTTGGTATGGGACAGGGCTAGCAATGAGCAGTTCTTC.

A few counts support this clonotype. This CDR3 reads CASSPQTTYEQYV. The CDR3 DNA reads TGTGCCAGCAGCCCCCAGACTACTTACGAGCAGTACGTC. This chain connects TRBV7-3 to TRBJ2-7, with a possible D match to TRBD2 (5 bases). The CDR3 runs 13 residues. CDR1 is SGHTA and CDR2 is FQGTGA in the germline V gene. V lost 5 bases and J 4 bases, leaving 12 bases between the germline ends.

The CDR3 protein is CASSLGTGQNTGELFF. The CDR3 DNA reads TGTGCCAGCAGCCTTGGAACTGGACAGAACACCGGGGAGCTGTTTTTT. This rearrangement joins TRBV4-2 to TRBJ2-2; D might be TRBD1 (5 bases). V was pared by 4 bases and J by 1 base, with 13 bases between. Germline CDR1 reads LGHNA; CDR2 reads YNFKEQ. This CDR3 is built from 16 residues.